Below, one T cell receptor (beta chain) is given with its context. The sample holds one count of this clone. What this receptor recognizes is not known. Base qualities are not provided; no much larger clone lies one nucleotide away. Other nucleotide sequences in the sample specify the same CDR3. This sample is drawn from a study of shared clonotypes between healthy human individuals (dated by TCRdb to the early 2020s). With regard to the full study: The cohort included three men and a couple of women between 18 and 49 years of age. To increase sequencing depth and limit assay-specific biases, different laboratories used diverse techniques to prepare libraries and sequence TCR repertoires. Leukapheresis yielded between about 0.9 and 9 billion PBMCs per donor. To estimate repertoire size and how much clonotypes are shared between individuals, the study performed deep sequencing of blood TCR repertoires from roughly five healthy adults. For each donor, three plates each were used for CD4 naive and CD4 memory, two plates were used for CD8 naive, and one plate was used for CD8 memory.

TCR CDR3 regions were amplified from genomic DNA by multiplex PCR using the deep immunoSEQ assay. Extracted genomic DNA from each cell subset was spread evenly across all wells of several immunoSEQ 96-well plates, with each plate serving as a replicate. For sorted subsets, roughly 200 ng genomic DNA, equal to tens of thousands of T cell genomes, was loaded into each replicate PCR. Purified libraries were measured with a Qubit 3.0 fluorometer, size-checked on a Bioanalyzer 2100, and measured again with the KAPA Library Quantification kit. Every immunoSEQ 96-well plate was sequenced on a separate single-read 150-cycle Illumina NextSeq 550 flow cell. In the authors' own workflow: Because the immunoSEQ output held only junctional sequences and lacked quality scores, the filtering could not match the filtering applied to full-length reads. Sequences were annotated with PyIR, a Python wrapper for IgBLAST v1.9, using IMGT germline references to assign V/J genes and CDR3. Reads were filtered out if the reads had weak V/J assignments (E-value above 1e-6), no CDR3, stop codons, out-of-frame junctions, or ambiguous translated residues. V3J clonotypes were defined as sequences sharing an identical inferred V gene, J gene, and CDR3 amino acid sequence. The percentage overlap between two repertoires was calculated by dividing the number of shared unique clonotypes by the size of the smaller repertoire. RTK rarefaction, the Chao1 estimator, and Recon v2.1 estimates of unobserved clonotypes were used to assess repertoire richness. For all TCRbeta clonotypes obtained by the gDNA method from four donors, generation probabilities were computed with OLGA. Not all clones reach the TCRdb copy of this immuneACCESS table, which keeps in-frame sequences only. Checked studies attribute under half of the gap to unresolved V genes and leave the rest unexplained. V and J calls and clone size come straight from that table; D and trimming were deduced from the DNA. Within this sample are about 2,500,000 clones, with more than 80% of them counted one time only. Around 0.15% of the sample belongs to the ten largest clones.

Overall study results and their limits: Compared with non-shared clonotypes, the clonotypes found in all four sorted-subset donors had higher generation probabilities. Estimated clonotype richness was generally larger for naive than for memory subsets. Sampling was restricted to blood, and TCR repertoires in tissues likely differ from the TCR repertoires found in blood. About 5% of naive CD4, around 3.6% of naive CD8, approximately 2.2% of memory CD4, and about 0.4% of memory CD8 clonotypes were shared across several donors. Because the study included only a small number of donors, the genetic and exposure-history diversity represented was limited. Based on pairwise subsampling, the degree of clonotype sharing among donors was expected to be affected by sequencing depth. Rarefaction of sorted-subset datasets indicated incomplete sequencing despite the large sequencing depth.

Donors were healthy HIV-negative adults with no recently reported acute infections or vaccinations. Only Caucasian adults living in Nashville, Tennessee, USA were represented among the donors. CD4+ T cells were enriched by magnetic negative selection; naive cells were then positively selected on CD45RA, and the negative fraction formed the memory subset. After blood collection by leukapheresis, PBMCs were isolated using Ficoll-Histopaque density gradient centrifugation and then cryopreserved in the vapor phase of liquid nitrogen. Analytical flow cytometry was used to check the purity and quantity of every magnetically sorted T cell population. Genomic DNA was isolated from each sorted fraction and quantified by UV absorbance on a Nanodrop 2000c. Sequenced input: naive CD4+ T cells sorted from blood. The cell subset or site label on this specimen signifies: CD45RA+ positively selected. This TCR came from a man between 18 and 35 years old in good health.

Read as DNA, the sequence is TGTGCCAGCAGCTTAGTAGGGACTAGCGGAAACAATGAGCAGTTCTTC. It encodes CASSLVGTSGNNEQFF. The rearrangement joined TRBV7-2 to TRBJ2-1; 11 of the junction bases match TRBD2. CDR1 SGHTA and CDR2 FQGNSA were looked up in the germline V gene. From the cysteine through the phenylalanine, the CDR3 covers 16 amino acids. Only the CDR3 part of the read is kept: 48 bases, read in frame from the first base. Trimmed from V: 1 base; trimmed from J: 5 bases; junction bases lacking a gene match: 4.